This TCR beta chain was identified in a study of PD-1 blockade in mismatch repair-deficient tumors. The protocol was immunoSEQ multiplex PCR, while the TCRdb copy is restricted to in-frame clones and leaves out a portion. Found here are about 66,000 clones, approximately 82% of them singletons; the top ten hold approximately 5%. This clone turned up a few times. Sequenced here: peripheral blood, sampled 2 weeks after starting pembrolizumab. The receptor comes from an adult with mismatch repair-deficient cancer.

This CDR3 reads CASRTSGRIFGEQFF. The CDR3 DNA is TGTGCCAGTAGGACTAGCGGGAGAATATTTGGTGAGCAGTTCTTC. V is TRBV19 and J is TRBJ2-1; 12 nucleotides align to TRBD2. V was pared by 6 bases and J by 9 bases, with 9 bases of the junction left unmatched. CDR3 length: 15 residues. The germline V gene has CDR1 LNHDA and CDR2 SQIVND (reference sequence).